These T cell receptor beta chains were read from a single sample in a study of metastatic and nonmetastatic thyroid tumors. TCRdb ran MiXCR on the PCR reads. Here the sample spans fewer than 6,500 clones, about 34% being singletons. Sample: adjacent normal tissue. The origin of the receptors is a female donor with papillary thyroid cancer or a benign thyroid nodule (not recorded which). Some clones in this sample may be carry-over from other donors' samples. Each CDR3 is given with its conserved first and last residue. The order of the fields is V gene, CDR3 length, J gene, D gene, clone size, CDR3 DNA, CDR3 protein. D genes are given only for firm matches. A clone size is listed for some rows: how often the clone was seen (once, few, many), or a class if it is expanded.

TRBV7-2	15	TRBJ2-7	-	-	TGTGCCAGCAGCTTATTTCCGGGAGATCCATACGAGCAGTACTTC	CASSLFPGDPYEQYF
TRBV12-3/TRBV12-4	16	TRBJ2-3	-	few	TGTGCCAGCAGTCCCCGACTGGGTCTAAGCACAGATACGCAGTATTTT	CASSPRLGLSTDTQYF
TRBV5-1	15	TRBJ2-1	-	-	TGCGCCAGCAGACAGAACAGGGAGGCCTACAATGAGCAGTTCTTC	CASRQNREAYNEQFF
TRBV11-1	14	TRBJ2-5	TRBD1	-	TGTGCCAGCAGCTCTTCCGGGACAGAAGAGACCCAGTACTTC	CASSSSGTEETQYF
TRBV30	12	TRBJ1-1	-	-	TGTGCCTGGAGCGGGCCTCACACTGAAGCTTTCTTT	CAWSGPHTEAFF
TRBV6-1	13	TRBJ1-2	-	few	TGTGCCAGCGGGCCGGGGCCTAACTATGGCTACACCTTC	CASGPGPNYGYTF
TRBV5-1	18	TRBJ2-7	-	-	TGCGCCAGCAGCTTCGATCTTAGCAAGGGCCCCAGCTCCTACGAGCAGTACTTC	CASSFDLSKGPSSYEQYF
TRBV7-2	11	TRBJ2-7	-	few	TGTGCCAGCAGCCCCAGCTACGAGCAGTACTTC	CASSPSYEQYF
TRBV7-3	19	TRBJ2-1	TRBD2	-	TGTGCCAGCAGCTTAAGTACCCGAGGCCGACTAGCGGGAGTCAATGAGCAGTTCTTC	CASSLSTRGRLAGVNEQFF
TRBV20-1	12	TRBJ2-5	-	-	TGCAGTGCCTGGCGTGCCCAAGAGACCCAGTACTTC	CSAWRAQETQYF
TRBV20-1	15	TRBJ2-1	TRBD2	-	TGCAGTGCTAGGACCGTAGCGGGGATCTACAATGAGCAGTTCTTC	CSARTVAGIYNEQFF
TRBV20-1	15	TRBJ1-1	-	large	TGCAGTGCTGGGGGACCGGGGCAGGTGAACACTGAAGCTTTCTTT	CSAGGPGQVNTEAFF
TRBV7-3	14	TRBJ2-7	-	few	TGTGCCAGCAGCCTAGCGACGAGCTCCTACGAGCAGTACTTC	CASSLATSSYEQYF
TRBV5-1	15	TRBJ1-1	-	-	TGCGCCAGCAGCTTGGTTGGATGGGTCAACACTGAAGCTTTCTTT	CASSLVGWVNTEAFF
TRBV6-1	15	TRBJ1-6	-	-	TGTGCCAGCAGGGACTGGACAGACTATAATTCACCCCTCCACTTT	CASRDWTDYNSPLHF
TRBV6-1	13	TRBJ2-7	TRBD1	few	TGTGCCAGCAGTGACAGGGGGCCCTACGAGCAGTACTTC	CASSDRGPYEQYF
TRBV5-8	15	TRBJ2-7	-	-	TGTGCCAGCAGCTTGCCCGGGACCTTGGGAGGCGAGCAGTACTTC	CASSLPGTLGGEQYF
TRBV7-8	16	TRBJ2-3	TRBD2	-	TGTGCCAGCAGCTCCTATAGCGGGACTGGCACAGATACGCAGTATTTT	CASSSYSGTGTDTQYF
TRBV7-8	15	TRBJ2-7	TRBD2	few	TGTGCCAGCAGCTTACGGACTAGCGGCTCCTACGAGCAGTACTTC	CASSLRTSGSYEQYF
TRBV10-3	12	TRBJ2-3	-	few	TGTGCCACCTGGGCTGAAAGGGATACGCAGTATTTT	CATWAERDTQYF
TRBV6-1	13	TRBJ1-1	-	few	TGTGCCAGCAGACAGGGAGTGAACACTGAAGCTTTCTTC	CASRQGVNTEAFF
TRBV11-1	16	TRBJ2-1	-	-	TGTGCCAGCAGCGGGCGGGTCGGGAGAGTCTACAATGAGCAGTTCTTC	CASSGRVGRVYNEQFF
TRBV18	14	TRBJ2-7	TRBD1	-	TGTGCCAGCTCACCCCGGGACAGAGCCTACGAGCAGTACTTC	CASSPRDRAYEQYF
TRBV6-1	14	TRBJ2-3	-	few	TGTGCCAGCAGTGAGCGTGGGGGCACAGATACGCAGTATTTT	CASSERGGTDTQYF
TRBV12-3/TRBV12-4	16	TRBJ2-1	TRBD2	-	TGTGCCAGCAGTACATCCCTAGCGGGAGACGACAATGAGCAGTTCTTC	CASSTSLAGDDNEQFF
TRBV6-5	14	TRBJ1-2	-	-	TGTGCCAGCAGTTACTCGGTCGGATTGGATGGCTACACCTTC	CASSYSVGLDGYTF
TRBV20-1	14	TRBJ2-1	-	-	TGCAGTGCTACCCTCGGGAGCTCCTACAATGAGCAGTTCTTC	CSATLGSSYNEQFF
TRBV20-1	13	TRBJ2-7	TRBD2	-	TGCAGTGCTCCTCCGACTAGCGCCTACGAGCAGTACTTC	CSAPPTSAYEQYF
TRBV7-2	14	TRBJ2-1	-	-	TGTGCCAGCAGCTCAGTACCAGGGCAGTATGAGCAGTTCTTC	CASSSVPGQYEQFF
TRBV11-1	13	TRBJ1-1	TRBD1	-	TGTGCCAGCAGCAAAGGGGGCAACACTGAAGCTTTCTTT	CASSKGGNTEAFF
TRBV20-1	14	TRBJ1-1	TRBD1	-	TGCAGTGCTAGCAGGGACAGGGGAAGAACTGAAGCTTTCTTT	CSASRDRGRTEAFF
TRBV3-1	13	TRBJ2-7	-	once	TGTGCCAGCAGCCAAGAGGCCCTCTACGAGCAGTACTTC	CASSQEALYEQYF
TRBV11-2	14	TRBJ2-1	-	few	TGTGCCAGCAGCCCCCCCCGGGAGTTAGGTGAGCAGTTCTTC	CASSPPRELGEQFF
TRBV9	15	TRBJ1-3	-	-	TGTGCCAGCAGCGTAGCCTGGGAACTTGGAAACACCATATATTTT	CASSVAWELGNTIYF
TRBV15	15	TRBJ2-7	TRBD1	-	TGTGCCACCAGCAGAGGAGGGACAGGGACCTACGAGCAGTACTTC	CATSRGGTGTYEQYF
TRBV10-3	13	TRBJ2-5	-	-	TGTGCCATCAGTGACGGGTACCAAGAGACCCAGTACTTC	CAISDGYQETQYF
TRBV20-1	17	TRBJ2-1	-	-	TGCAGTGCTACTTCTCCCGGAGGGAGATCGGGGTACAATGAGCAGTTCTTC	CSATSPGGRSGYNEQFF
TRBV20-1	14	TRBJ2-2	TRBD1	-	TGCAGTGCTAGGGACAGGGTTAACACCGGGGAGCTGTTTTTT	CSARDRVNTGELFF
TRBV28	16	TRBJ1-1	TRBD1	-	TGTGCCAGCAGTTTTAGGGACAGGGGGCCTTTAGGTGAAGCTTTCTTT	CASSFRDRGPLGEAFF
TRBV12-3/TRBV12-4	16	TRBJ2-7	TRBD1	-	TGTGCCAGCAGTTTAAATTCCCCCGGGACAGGGGCCGAGCAGTACTTC	CASSLNSPGTGAEQYF
TRBV6-5	17	TRBJ1-2	TRBD1	-	TGTGGCAGCAGTTTTAACTTTTGGGACAGGGGGCAGAGTGGCTACACCTTC	CGSSFNFWDRGQSGYTF
TRBV7-2	13	TRBJ2-7	-	-	TGTGCCAGCAGCCCCGACAACTCCTACGAGCAGTACTTC	CASSPDNSYEQYF
TRBV6-1	14	TRBJ1-2	TRBD1	-	TGTGCCAGCAGTCAGACAGGGGGGCTTAATGGCTACACCTTC	CASSQTGGLNGYTF
TRBV15	15	TRBJ1-3	-	few	TGTGCCACCAGCAGAGATGACAGGCCGGGAAACACCATATATTTT	CATSRDDRPGNTIYF
TRBV10-3	16	TRBJ2-7	-	-	TGTGCCATCAGTGGGATCGACAGGATTCAAACCTACGAGCAGTACTTC	CAISGIDRIQTYEQYF
TRBV20-1	13	TRBJ2-3	-	few	TGCAGTGTCCGCAGGACCAGCACAGATACGCAGTATTTT	CSVRRTSTDTQYF
TRBV2	14	TRBJ1-2	-	few	TGTGCCAGCAGTGACTCGACAGGACCTCAGGGCTACACCTTC	CASSDSTGPQGYTF
TRBV5-1	16	TRBJ2-2	TRBD2	-	TGCGCCAGCAGCAAGGAGGGACTAGCGGGAGCCGGGGAGCTGTTTTTT	CASSKEGLAGAGELFF
TRBV11-3	13	TRBJ1-1	-	few	TGTGCCAGCAGCTCGACAGGGAACACTGAAGCTTTCTTT	CASSSTGNTEAFF
TRBV7-3	15	TRBJ2-2	TRBD2	-	TGTGCCAGCAGCAAAGCTTTAGCGGGCTCCGGGGAGCTGTTTTTT	CASSKALAGSGELFF
TRBV20-1	14	TRBJ1-3	TRBD1	few	TGCAGTGCTAAAAAACAGGGGGTCGGAAACACCATATATTTT	CSAKKQGVGNTIYF
TRBV12-3/TRBV12-4	15	TRBJ2-1	TRBD2	few	TGTGCCAGCAGGCAACTAGCGGGAGGGCCGGATGAGCAGTTCTTC	CASRQLAGGPDEQFF
TRBV6-5	14	TRBJ2-3	TRBD1	few	TGTGCCAGCAGTAACAGGGGGCGCACAGATACGCAGTATTTT	CASSNRGRTDTQYF
TRBV6-2/TRBV6-3	13	TRBJ2-1	-	few	TGTGCCACCCGACACCTTGCCTACAATGAGCAGTTCTTC	CATRHLAYNEQFF
TRBV28	16	TRBJ1-1	TRBD1	-	TGTGCCAGCAGTCCCGGGACAGGGGCCCTTGGCACTGAAGCTTTCTTT	CASSPGTGALGTEAFF
TRBV6-1	14	TRBJ2-7	-	many	TGTGCCAGCAGTGAGCGGGGGCGATCCTACGAGCAGTACTTC	CASSERGRSYEQYF
TRBV6-7	15	TRBJ1-3	-	few	TGTGCCAGCAGTGAAGCTGGTGCGACAGGAAACACCATATATTTT	CASSEAGATGNTIYF
TRBV6-1	11	TRBJ1-1	-	few	TGTGCCACCGGGGGGAGGACTGAAGCTTTCTTT	CATGGRTEAFF